This TCR beta chain stems from a study of CD8 T cells in cerebrospinal fluid in Alzheimer's disease. From germline, CDR1 is SGHRS and CDR2 YFSETQ. CDR3 length: 16 residues. According to its frequency, this clonotype is large. What it binds is not known. CSF cells underwent 10X single-cell V(D)J and 5' gene-expression profiling. Reanalyzing the 10x single-cell sequencing reads, TCRdb keeps one entry per CDR3 protein, without DNA. The sample includes some 1,200 distinct CDR3 sequences. Every participant was in good physical condition without acute infectious disease. Findings and limits, study-wide: Expanded clones of at least 3% were commoner in Alzheimer's patients than healthy subjects.

This TCR was sampled from a human donor with Alzheimer's disease. Sequenced sample: cerebrospinal fluid. This rearrangement joins TRBV5-1 to TRBJ2-3; TCRdb selects TRBD1, and the lack of DNA leaves this call unchecked. The CDR3 sequence: CASSLTGTGLTNTQYF.